This TCR beta chain was found in a study of T cell repertoires in cytomegalovirus infection. This CDR3 contains 17 residues. V was clipped by 3 bases and J by 1 base, with 16 bases between them. This clonotype was observed at least ten times. Its cognate antigen is unknown. TCRdb re-analysed the reads in MiXCR, keeping a single row per CDR3 protein. The sample lists 650,000 to 900,000 distinct CDR3 sequences; about 27% were seen once. Specimen: cultured CD8+ T cells from PBMCs, collected from culture after CMV antigen stimulation. This chain links TRBV12-3 or TRBV12-4 with TRBJ1-5, with unresolved D. The sequence was obtained from a human donor in good health (CMV status not recorded). Some clones in this sample may be carry-over from other donors' samples. Here the CDR3 DNA reads TGTGCCAGCAGTTTTTCCCTCCTGGACGACAGCAATCAGCCCCAGCATTTT. Its translation is CASSFSLLDDSNQPQHF.